The source of this TCR beta chain is a study of T cell responses to AZD1222 COVID-19 vaccine (dated by TCRdb to the early 2020s). At the level of the whole study: AZD1222 recipients with second doses at about 4 weeks or about 12 weeks were pooled, because spike-specific TCR depth and breadth did not differ between schedules. TCR sequencing covered 233 trial participants: 200 to 220 given two doses of AZD1222 and 26 given two doses of MenACWY control vaccine. Trial participants were enrolled by age into 18-55, 56-69 and 70-plus year subgroups, with around 140, 26 and 57 TCR-sequenced participants respectively.

The CDR3 holds 11 amino acids from the cysteine to the phenylalanine. CDR3 DNA is the only sequence kept; it has 33 bases, read in frame from the first base. The germline ends are 7 bases apart after V is trimmed by 6 bases and J by 6 bases. Read against the paper, the sample's time point label means: baseline before first vaccination. Samples from vaccinated people were obtained from the UK trials COV001 and COV002, which included a single-blind randomized controlled phase 2/3 trial of AZD1222 (ChAdOx1 nCoV-19) in healthy adults. Trial participant PBMC samples were collected at day 0 and day 28 after the second dose for TCRbeta chain sequencing. With respect to this clone: Which antigen it targets is not known. No much larger clonotype is one base removed from it; base qualities were not supplied.

Results and caveats for the whole study, not just this receptor: Spike-specific TCR breadth and depth rose significantly after two AZD1222 doses compared with day 0 and with MenACWY recipients. Conclusions about previously exposed vaccinees are limited, since just 6 or 7 AZD1222 recipients were seropositive for SARS-CoV-2 at baseline. CD4 TCRs associated with the vaccine covered the entire spike protein, and the dominant responses were in regions 160-218 and 743-854. Nearly half of unique spike-specific TCRs reportedly recognized epitopes outside regions mutated in the B.1.351 and B.1.1.7 variants. The 56-69-year group was small, and its depth increase did not reach significance, likely because of low power. Because no day 14 peak-response samples were available, the repertoires could be characterized only after the peak T cell response. Most participants were white British and females outnumbered males, and the authors suggested that clonal diversity may have been underestimated.

The CDR3 regions of human TCRbeta chains were analyzed by immunosequencing. The paper's data handling went like this. Repertoire TCRs were matched against a reference library of SARS-CoV-2-specific TCRs generated with the MIRA antigen-specificity platform. Breadth was defined as the fraction of unique TCRs that were SARS-CoV-2-associated. Depth was defined as the fraction of total T cells that were SARS-CoV-2-associated. Using the MIRA data, each spike-specific TCR was mapped to the spike region that the TCR reacts to and placed in a CD4 or CD8 class. Log10-transformed breadth and depth values were compared by one-way ANOVA with Sidak's multiple comparisons tests. Held by TCRdb, this immuneACCESS table contains in-frame sequences only and omits some clones. Under half of the omission traces to an unresolved V gene where checked; the cause of the rest is unknown. The V and J calls and the clone size are those of that table, but D and trimming were determined from the DNA. The sample has around 140,000 clones on record, around nine tenths of them singletons. In total, the top ten clones hold around 5.9% of the sample.

The rearranged segments are TRBV12-3 or TRBV12-4 and TRBJ2-3; the D segment cannot be called with confidence. This clonotype originated in an adult in good health. The starting material was peripheral blood, obtained on day 0 of AZD1222 vaccination. The nucleotides are TGTGCCAGCAGGGTGGATGATACGCAGTATTTT. Translation gives CASRVDDTQYF.